These 21 T cell receptor beta chains were sequenced from one sample in a study of T cell responses to AZD1222 COVID-19 vaccine. Assay used: immunoSEQ multiplex PCR; TCRdb lists only in-frame clones, some missing. The table has roughly 180,000 clones, approximately 86% seen once. The sequencing used peripheral blood, collected on day 0 of AZD1222 vaccination. Receptor source: an adult in good health.

V and J are TRBV27 and TRBJ1-6; possibly TRBD1 for D (6 bases). Trimming took off 0 bases at V and 6 bases at J, with 9 bases between the two ends. Germline CDR1 MNHEY, CDR2 SMNVEV (reference sequence). The CDR3 has 15 residues. The CDR3 coding sequence is TGTGCCAGCAGTTTATCGCTGGGGGCTAATTCACCCCTCCACTTT. Residues: CASSLSLGANSPLHF.

The genes are TRBV7-3 and TRBJ2-7; D not certain. Trimming took off 5 bases at V and 2 bases at J, with 13 bases between the two ends. Germline CDR1 SGHTA, CDR2 FQGTGA. The CDR3 sequence is 14 residues long. CDR3 loop: CASSPPGPTYEQYF. CDR3 sequence (DNA): TGTGCCAGCAGCCCACCCGGCCCTACCTACGAGCAGTACTTC.

The chain carries TRBV3-1 (or the pseudogene TRBV3-2) and TRBJ2-7; D perhaps matches TRBD1 (5 bases). Trimming shortened V by 1 base and J by 3 bases, and 10 bases separated the two germline ends. The CDR3 extends over 14 amino acids. Germline assignment: CDR1 LGHDT and CDR2 YNNKEL (reference sequence). CDR3 coding DNA: TGTGCCAGCAGCCAAGGTGGGGCCCTCTACGAGCAGTACTTC. Its translation is CASSQGGALYEQYF.

The chain employs TRBV5-6 and TRBJ2-3, with D hard to call. The germline CDR1 and CDR2 sequences are SGHDT and YYEEEE. Trimming shortened V by 3 bases and J by 0 bases, and 14 bases separated the two germline ends. The CDR3 runs to 16 residues. CDR3 sequence: CASSSLTQTSTDTQYF. CDR3 nucleotide sequence: TGTGCCAGCAGCTCCCTGACACAGACTAGCACAGATACGCAGTATTTT.

V is TRBV11-3 and J is TRBJ1-6, with TRBD1 matching over 10 bases. Trimming at V came to 0 bases and at J to 0 bases, leaving 8 bases not matched to a gene. The length of the CDR3 is 20 residues. CDR1 and CDR2 (germline): SGHNT, YENEEA. CDR3 DNA sequence: TGTGCCAGCAGCTTAGAAGCCGGGACAGGGGATAGCTCCTATAATTCACCCCTCCACTTT. Its protein is CASSLEAGTGDSSYNSPLHF. Looking up the rest from reference TRBV11-3 and TRBJ1-6 gives the full variable domain: EAGVVQSPRYKIIEKKQPVAFWCNPISGHNTLYWYLQNLGQGPELLIRYENEEAVDDSQLPKDRFSAERLKGVDSTLKIQPAELGDSAVYLCASSLEAGTGDSSYNSPLHFGNGTRLTVT.

CDR3 in DNA: TGCGCCAGCAGGCTGAGCGGGAGCGGAGCGAACATTCAGTACTTC. Translating gives CASRLSGSGANIQYF. V and J are TRBV5-1 and TRBJ2-4, with 8 bases aligning to TRBD2. The CDR3 is made up of 15 amino acids. Germline V CDR1 and CDR2: SGHRS, YFSETQ. The V and J ends lost 5 bases and 7 bases, in that order; junction bases with no gene match: 11.

V gene TRBV27 combines with J gene TRBJ2-5; 10 bases match TRBD2. The V segment lost 3 bases and the J segment 4 bases; nucleotides outside the gene matches: 11. The V gene's germline CDR1 is MNHEY and CDR2 SMNVEV (reference sequence). This CDR3 has 17 residues. The CDR3 nucleotides are TGTGCCAGCAGTTTTAATTCCCCTAGCGGGAGTGGAGAGACCCAGTACTTC. This translates into CASSFNSPSGSGETQYF.

The chain uses TRBV6-5 and TRBJ1-4; D gene uncertain. The germline CDR1 and CDR2 sequences are MNHEY and SVGAGI. CDR3 length: 15 residues. Trimming took 2 bases from V and 3 from J, leaving 10 bases between them. Written as DNA, the CDR3 is TGTGCCAGCAGTTACGTTAGGAGCCCTAATGAAAAACTGTTTTTT. Amino acid sequence: CASSYVRSPNEKLFF.

The chain employs TRBV4-3 and TRBJ2-7; weak D call: TRBD1 (5 bases). Germline loops: CDR1 LGHNA, CDR2 YSLEER. The V end was cut by 1 base, the J end by 6 bases, with 13 bases between. The CDR3 spans 14 residues. The CDR3 loop reads CASSQVSPGAEQYF. The CDR3 DNA follows: TGCGCCAGCAGCCAAGTTAGCCCTGGGGCCGAGCAGTACTTC.

V and J are TRBV6-2 or TRBV6-3 and TRBJ1-2; D not certain. CDR3 length: 13 amino acids. From germline, CDR1 is MNHEY and CDR2 SVGEGT. V was clipped by 2 bases and J by 4 bases, with 8 bases between them. The CDR3 DNA follows: TGTGCCAGCAGTTACGAAAATTTCTATGGCTACACCTTC. Protein product: CASSYENFYGYTF.

The chain has TRBV28 and TRBJ2-1; 7 nucleotides line up with TRBD2. The ends lost 3 bases at V and 8 bases at J; junction bases unmatched: 10. This CDR3 comprises 15 residues. CDR1 and CDR2 (germline): MDHEN, SYDVKM. The DNA for the CDR3 is TGTGCCAGCAGTTTGGTCGGGGGGAAGTCAGATGAGCAGTTCTTC. Its protein product is CASSLVGGKSDEQFF.

The V and J genes are TRBV30 and TRBJ1-6; D is possibly TRBD1 (5 bases). CDR1 GTSNPN and CDR2 SVGIG come from the germline V gene (reference sequence). The CDR3 runs to 13 residues. The ends were cut back, 5 bases at V and 7 bases at J, with 12 bases in the middle. CDR3 coding DNA: TGTGCCTGGCAGGGTGTAAGAAATTCACCCCTCCACTTT. Translated, it gives CAWQGVRNSPLHF.

To note about this clone: Other DNA sequences within the sample encode an identical CDR3. The CDR3 sequence: CASSGTSGTDTQYF. As DNA, the CDR3 is TGTGCCAGCAGTGGGACTAGCGGCACAGATACGCAGTATTTT. The chain combines TRBV6-4 with TRBJ2-3; 9 bases are shared with TRBD2. J gave up 1 base and V 4 bases, and 0 bases lay outside the gene matches. Germline V gives CDR1 MRHNA, CDR2 SNTAGT. CDR3 length: 14 residues.

The rearrangement uses TRBV11-2 and TRBJ2-1; 12 nucleotides line up with TRBD2. CDR1 is SGHAT, CDR2 FQNNGV, per germline. CDR3 length equals 16 residues. V shed 5 bases and J 6 bases; nucleotides not matched to a gene: 8. This CDR3 reads CASSPTSGRRANEQFF. The CDR3 DNA follows: TGTGCCAGCAGCCCCACTAGCGGGAGGAGGGCCAATGAGCAGTTCTTC.

This chain connects TRBV6-5 to TRBJ2-3; D not resolved. Trimming shortened V by 6 bases and J by 0 bases, and 10 bases separated the two germline ends. The germline V gene encodes CDR1 MNHEY and CDR2 SVGAGI. The CDR3 is 14 residues long. This CDR3 is CASRRWRSTDTQYF. The CDR3 DNA sequence: TGTGCCAGCAGAAGGTGGCGAAGCACAGATACGCAGTATTTT.

The CDR3 DNA is TGCGCCAGCAGCTTTGGGACAGGGGCAGATACGCAGTATTTT. Encoded protein: CASSFGTGADTQYF. The J gene is TRBJ2-3, the V gene TRBV5-1, with TRBD1 matching over 10 bases. This CDR3 is 14 amino acids long. Germline V gives CDR1 SGHRS, CDR2 YFSETQ. J was trimmed by 4 bases and V by 2 bases; bases with no gene match: 1.

The rearrangement links TRBV19 to TRBJ2-6, with TRBD1 identical over 8 bases. The germline V gene encodes CDR1 LNHDA and CDR2 SQIVND (reference sequence). There are 15 residues in the CDR3. The ends lost 4 bases at V and 9 bases at J; junction bases unmatched: 8. The CDR3 loop reads CASSSSTGGLNVLTF. The CDR3 DNA sequence: TGTGCCAGTAGTAGTTCAACAGGGGGTCTCAACGTCCTGACTTTC.

V is TRBV27 and J is TRBJ1-1; D is perhaps TRBD1 (6 bases). The CDR3 is made up of 15 amino acids. CDR1 and CDR2 (germline): MNHEY, SMNVEV (reference sequence). The V gene lost 0 bases and the J gene lost 7 bases, with 15 bases spanning the gap. CDR3 in DNA: TGTGCCAGCAGTTTATCGTTCAAGGGGGATGGTGAAGCTTTCTTT. Translating gives CASSLSFKGDGEAFF.

This clone is a singleton in its sample. The rearrangement links TRBV21-1 to TRBJ2-1; the table's D gene call, TRBD2, was not cross checked with the DNA. TRBV21-1 is termed a pseudogene. The CDR3 is 17 amino acids. CDR3 coding DNA: TGTGCCAGCAGCAAAATCCCCCCGGGACTAGCGGCTAATGAGCAGTTCTTC. It codes for CASSKIPPGLAANEQFF.

The chain combines TRBV5-1 with TRBJ1-2; D uncertain. The V end lost 3 bases, the J end lost 6 bases, and 12 bases lay between the germline ends. The CDR3 extends over 13 amino acids. Germline-derived CDR1 and CDR2 are SGHRS and YFSETQ. The CDR3 spells CASSSDGVDGYTF. The CDR3 coding sequence is TGCGCCAGCAGCTCGGACGGTGTTGATGGCTACACCTTC. The full variable domain, rest sourced from reference TRBV5-1 and TRBJ1-2, is KAGVTQTPRYLIKTRGQQVTLSCSPISGHRSVSWYQQTPGQGLQFLFEYFSETQRNKGNFPGRFSGRQFSNSRSEMNVSTLELGDSALYLCASSSDGVDGYTFGSGTRLTVV.

The chain uses TRBV28 and TRBJ2-1; tentative D call: TRBD1 (6 bases). Trimming pared 5 bases from V and 5 bases from J, leaving 19 bases between. The CDR3 length is 16 residues. CDR1 and CDR2 from the germline V gene are MDHEN and SYDVKM. DNA for the CDR3: TGTGCCAGCAGTCCCCCTCGGACAGAAACTAACAATGAGCAGTTCTTC. This translates into CASSPPRTETNNEQFF. The full variable domain, its missing parts supplied by reference TRBV28 and TRBJ2-1, is DVKVTQSSRYLVKRTGEKVFLECVQDMDHENMFWYRQDPGLGLRLIYFSYDVKMKEKGDIPEGYSVSREKKERFSLILESASTNQTSMYLCASSPPRTETNNEQFFGPGTRLTVL.